Listed below are T cell receptor beta chains from one sample, sequenced in a study of blood T cell repertoires in COVID-19. Method: immunoSEQ multiplex PCR; TCRdb's copy keeps in-frame clones and lacks some. The sample includes roughly 400,000 clones, approximately 91% of them seen just once. The sample was PBMCs or T cells enriched from blood (not recorded which). The receptor source for this set is a woman aged 18 to 35 who had been exposed to COVID-19. Both conserved end residues are part of each CDR3. A D gene is named only where the DNA matches it firmly. Only part of the rows carry a size: once, few, many, or a class if the clone is expanded.

TRBJ2-3	.	TRBV2	TRBD2	TGTGCCAGCAGTCGAATGTTAATAGCGGGGGGCCATTATTTT	CASSRMLIAGGHYF
TRBJ1-2	.	TRBV5-1	.	TGCGCCAGCAGCTTGGAGGGGGAGACGGTAGGTGGCTACACCTTC	CASSLEGETVGGYTF
TRBJ2-3	.	TRBV5-1	TRBD2	TGCGCCAGCAGCATCGGGACTAGCGGGAGTGTTTTAGCAGATACGCAGTATTTT	CASSIGTSGSVLADTQYF
TRBJ2-1	.	TRBV2	TRBD2	TGTGCCAGCAGTGGCGAGACTAGCGGGAGTGTCGAAGATGAGCAGTTCTTC	CASSGETSGSVEDEQFF
TRBJ1-3	.	TRBV18	TRBD1	TGTGCCAGCTCACCGACAGGGGCCTCTGGAAACACCATATATTTT	CASSPTGASGNTIYF
TRBJ1-1	few	TRBV5-4	.	TGTGCCAGCAGCTTGGGTGGAGGTTTCACTGAAGCTTTCTTT	CASSLGGGFTEAFF
TRBJ2-2	.	TRBV15	TRBD1	TGTGCCACCAGCTCTGGACAGGTCGCGAACACCGGGGAGCTGTTTTTT	CATSSGQVANTGELFF
TRBJ1-6	once	TRBV7-9	TRBD1	TGTGCCAGCAGCCCCAACCGGGACAGCTCAATCTCCTTT	CASSPNRDSSISF
TRBJ1-3	few	TRBV6-5	.	TGTGCCAGCCGAACAGGCGCCGGAAACACCATATATTTT	CASRTGAGNTIYF
TRBJ2-6	.	TRBV29-1	TRBD2	TGCAGCGTTAAACGAGCGGGGGGACTAAGCTCTGGGGCCAACGTCCTGACTTTC	CSVKRAGGLSSGANVLTF
TRBJ2-2	.	TRBV4-2	TRBD1	TGTGCCAGCAGCCAAGATCTTGGGACAGAGAACACCGGGGAGCTGTTTTTT	CASSQDLGTENTGELFF
TRBJ2-2	.	TRBV5-1	.	TGCGCCAGCAGGTTTGGTTTAGGGGCCACCGGGGAGCTGTTTTTT	CASRFGLGATGELFF
TRBJ2-2	.	TRBV15	TRBD1	TGTGCCACCAGCAGGAGGGAGGGGAAAGACAGGGGGAAGGCCGGGGAGCTGTTTTTT	CATSRREGKDRGKAGELFF
TRBJ2-5	.	TRBV28	.	TGTGCCAGCAGTTTAGTGGAGCGGGAAGAGACCCAGTACTTC	CASSLVEREETQYF
TRBJ1-6	few	TRBV4-2	.	TGTGCCAGCAGCCAAGAGTCGGGGAATTCACCCCTCCACTTT	CASSQESGNSPLHF
TRBJ2-2	few	TRBV7-9	.	TGTGCCAGCAGCTTTGAGCCCGGGGAGCTGTTTTTT	CASSFEPGELFF
TRBJ1-5	.	TRBV5-5	TRBD1	TGTGCCAGCAGCGACCAGATAAGGACAGGGGGGCAGCCCCAGCATTTT	CASSDQIRTGGQPQHF
TRBJ1-1	few	TRBV4-3	.	TGCGCCAGCAGCCTAGAGAGACATTCTACTGAAGCTTTCTTT	CASSLERHSTEAFF
TRBJ1-1	.	TRBV3-1/TRBV3-2	TRBD1	TGTGCCAGCAGCCTCATATTGATCCGGGACAGGGGGGTTAACACTGAAGCTTTCTTT	CASSLILIRDRGVNTEAFF